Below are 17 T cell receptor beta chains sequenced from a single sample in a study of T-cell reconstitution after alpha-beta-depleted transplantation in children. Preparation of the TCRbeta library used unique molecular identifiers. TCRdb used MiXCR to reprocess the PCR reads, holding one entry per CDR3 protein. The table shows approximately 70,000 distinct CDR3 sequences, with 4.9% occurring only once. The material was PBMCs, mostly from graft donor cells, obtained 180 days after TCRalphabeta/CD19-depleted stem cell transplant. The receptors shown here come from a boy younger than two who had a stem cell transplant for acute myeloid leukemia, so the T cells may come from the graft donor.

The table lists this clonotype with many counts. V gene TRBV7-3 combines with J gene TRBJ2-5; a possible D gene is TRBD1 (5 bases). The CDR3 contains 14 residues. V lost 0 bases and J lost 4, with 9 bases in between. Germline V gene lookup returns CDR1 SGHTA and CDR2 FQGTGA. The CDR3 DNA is TGTGCCAGCAGCTTAACTGGGGCTGGAGAGACCCAGTACTTC. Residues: CASSLTGAGETQYF. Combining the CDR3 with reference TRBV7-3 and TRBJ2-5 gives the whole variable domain GAGVSQTPSNKVTEKGKYVELRCDPISGHTALYWYRQSLGQGPEFLIYFQGTGAADDSGLPNDRFFAVRPEGSVSTLKIQRTERGDSAVYLCASSLTGAGETQYFGPGTRLLVL.

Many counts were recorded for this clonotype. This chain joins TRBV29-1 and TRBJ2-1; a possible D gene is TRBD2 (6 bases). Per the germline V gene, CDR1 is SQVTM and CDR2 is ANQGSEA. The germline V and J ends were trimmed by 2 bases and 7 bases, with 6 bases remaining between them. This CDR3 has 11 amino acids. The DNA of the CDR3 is TGCAGCGTTGAACGGGGGAATGAGCAGTTCTTC. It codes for CSVERGNEQFF.

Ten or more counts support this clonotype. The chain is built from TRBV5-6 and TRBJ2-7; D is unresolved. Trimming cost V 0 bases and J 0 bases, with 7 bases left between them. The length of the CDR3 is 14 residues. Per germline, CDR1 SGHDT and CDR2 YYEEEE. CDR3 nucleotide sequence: TGTGCCAGCAGCTTGGGCCACAGCTCCTACGAGCAGTACTTC. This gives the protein CASSLGHSSYEQYF.

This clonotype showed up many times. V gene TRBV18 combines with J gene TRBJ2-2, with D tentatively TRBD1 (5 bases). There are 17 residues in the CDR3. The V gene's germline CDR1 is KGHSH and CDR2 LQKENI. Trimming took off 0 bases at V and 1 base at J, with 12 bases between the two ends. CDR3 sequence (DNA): TGTGCCAGCTCACCACCTAGAGGCCAGGGGAACACCGGGGAGCTGTTTTTT. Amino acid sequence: CASSPPRGQGNTGELFF.

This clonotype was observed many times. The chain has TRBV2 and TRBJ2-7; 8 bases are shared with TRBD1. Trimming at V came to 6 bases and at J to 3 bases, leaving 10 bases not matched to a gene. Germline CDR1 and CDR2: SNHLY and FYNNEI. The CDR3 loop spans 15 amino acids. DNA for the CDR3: TGTGCCAGCAGGCTCGGACAGGGAATCTTCTACGAGCAGTACTTC. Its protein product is CASRLGQGIFYEQYF. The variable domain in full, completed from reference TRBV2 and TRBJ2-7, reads EPEVTQTPSHQVTQMGQEVILRCVPISNHLYFYWYRQILGQKVEFLVSFYNNEISEKSEIFDDQFSVERPDGSNFTLKIRSTKLEDSAMYFCASRLGQGIFYEQYFGPGTRLTVT.

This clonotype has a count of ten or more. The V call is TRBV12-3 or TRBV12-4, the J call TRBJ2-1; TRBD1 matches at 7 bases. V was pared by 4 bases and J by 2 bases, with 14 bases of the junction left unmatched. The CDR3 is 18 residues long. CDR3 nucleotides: TGTGCCAGCAGTTGGAGCACAGGGGCCGGCCGGGCCTACAATGAGCAGTTCTTC. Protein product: CASSWSTGAGRAYNEQFF.

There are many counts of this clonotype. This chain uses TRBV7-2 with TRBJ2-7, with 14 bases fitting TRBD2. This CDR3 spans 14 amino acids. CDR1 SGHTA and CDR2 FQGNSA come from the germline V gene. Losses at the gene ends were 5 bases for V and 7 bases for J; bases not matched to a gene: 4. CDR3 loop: CASSPGLAGEEQYF. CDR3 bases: TGTGCCAGCAGCCCGGGACTAGCGGGGGAGGAGCAGTACTTC.

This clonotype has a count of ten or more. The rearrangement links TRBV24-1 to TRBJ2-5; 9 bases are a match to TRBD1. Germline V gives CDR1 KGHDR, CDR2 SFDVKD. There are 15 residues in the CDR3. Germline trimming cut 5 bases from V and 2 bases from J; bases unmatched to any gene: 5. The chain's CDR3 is CATSVPTGGQETQYF. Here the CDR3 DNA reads TGTGCCACCAGTGTCCCGACAGGGGGTCAAGAGACCCAGTACTTC.

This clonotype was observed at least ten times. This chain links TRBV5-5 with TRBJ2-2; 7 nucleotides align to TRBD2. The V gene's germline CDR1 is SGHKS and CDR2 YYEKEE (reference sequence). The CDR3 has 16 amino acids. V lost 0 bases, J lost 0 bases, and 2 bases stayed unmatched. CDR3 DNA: TGTGCCAGCAGCTTGGTGGGGGGGACGAACACCGGGGAGCTGTTTTTT. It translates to CASSLVGGTNTGELFF.

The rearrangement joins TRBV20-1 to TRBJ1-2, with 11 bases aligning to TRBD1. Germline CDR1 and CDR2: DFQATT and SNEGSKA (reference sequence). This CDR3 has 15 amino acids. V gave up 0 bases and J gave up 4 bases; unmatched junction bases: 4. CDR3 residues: CSARDQGQGGYGYTF. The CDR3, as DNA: TGCAGTGCTAGAGATCAGGGACAGGGGGGCTATGGCTACACCTTC.

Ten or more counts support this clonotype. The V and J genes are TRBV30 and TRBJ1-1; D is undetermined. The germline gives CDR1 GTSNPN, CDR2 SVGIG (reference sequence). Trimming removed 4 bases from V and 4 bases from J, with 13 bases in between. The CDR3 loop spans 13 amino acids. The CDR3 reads CAWIPDWGTEAFF. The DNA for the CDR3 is TGTGCCTGGATTCCGGACTGGGGCACTGAAGCTTTCTTT.

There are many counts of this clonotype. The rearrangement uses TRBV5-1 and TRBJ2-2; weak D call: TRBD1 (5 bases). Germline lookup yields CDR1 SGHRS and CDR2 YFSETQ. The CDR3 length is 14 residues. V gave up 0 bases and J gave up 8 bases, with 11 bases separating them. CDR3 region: CASSLAMGLGELFF. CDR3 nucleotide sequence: TGCGCCAGCAGCTTGGCCATGGGGCTGGGGGAGCTGTTTTTT.

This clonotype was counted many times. The CDR3 sequence is CSGQTVNQPQHF. CDR3 sequence (DNA): TGCAGCGGACAGACAGTCAATCAGCCCCAGCATTTT. This chain links TRBV20-1 with TRBJ1-5; the D gene is possibly TRBD1 (6 bases). There are 12 residues in the CDR3. Germline V gene lookup returns CDR1 DFQATT and CDR2 SNEGSKA (reference sequence).

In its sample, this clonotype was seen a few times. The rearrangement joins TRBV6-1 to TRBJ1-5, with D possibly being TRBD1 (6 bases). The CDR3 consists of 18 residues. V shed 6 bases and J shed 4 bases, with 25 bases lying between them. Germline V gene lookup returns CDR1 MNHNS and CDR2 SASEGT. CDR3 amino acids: CASRGGFEGQGMNQPQHF. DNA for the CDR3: TGTGCCAGCAGAGGAGGGTTCGAGGGGCAGGGGATGAATCAGCCCCAGCATTTT.

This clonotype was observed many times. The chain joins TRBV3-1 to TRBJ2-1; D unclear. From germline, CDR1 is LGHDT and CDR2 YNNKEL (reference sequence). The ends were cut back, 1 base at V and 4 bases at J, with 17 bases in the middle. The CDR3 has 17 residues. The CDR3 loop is CASSQAYLKDMYNEQFF. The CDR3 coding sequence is TGTGCCAGCAGCCAAGCCTACCTTAAAGACATGTACAATGAGCAGTTCTTC.

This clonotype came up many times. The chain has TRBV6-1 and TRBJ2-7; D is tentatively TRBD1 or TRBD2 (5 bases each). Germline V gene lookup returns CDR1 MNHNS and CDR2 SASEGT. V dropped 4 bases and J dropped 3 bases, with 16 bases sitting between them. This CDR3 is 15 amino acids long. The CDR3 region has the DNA TGTGCCAGCAGTGCATTAGGGACCGGGAACTACGAGCAGTACTTC. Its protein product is CASSALGTGNYEQYF.

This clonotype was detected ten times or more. In DNA, the CDR3 is TGCGCCAGCAGCCAAGAGGGTCCTGATCTAGCCAAAAACATTCAGTACTTC. Protein product: CASSQEGPDLAKNIQYF. The chain has TRBV4-3 and TRBJ2-4; D is ambiguous. Germline-derived CDR1 and CDR2 are LGHNA and YSLEER. V was trimmed by 0 bases and J by 0 bases, leaving 12 bases between them. This CDR3 spans 17 amino acids.